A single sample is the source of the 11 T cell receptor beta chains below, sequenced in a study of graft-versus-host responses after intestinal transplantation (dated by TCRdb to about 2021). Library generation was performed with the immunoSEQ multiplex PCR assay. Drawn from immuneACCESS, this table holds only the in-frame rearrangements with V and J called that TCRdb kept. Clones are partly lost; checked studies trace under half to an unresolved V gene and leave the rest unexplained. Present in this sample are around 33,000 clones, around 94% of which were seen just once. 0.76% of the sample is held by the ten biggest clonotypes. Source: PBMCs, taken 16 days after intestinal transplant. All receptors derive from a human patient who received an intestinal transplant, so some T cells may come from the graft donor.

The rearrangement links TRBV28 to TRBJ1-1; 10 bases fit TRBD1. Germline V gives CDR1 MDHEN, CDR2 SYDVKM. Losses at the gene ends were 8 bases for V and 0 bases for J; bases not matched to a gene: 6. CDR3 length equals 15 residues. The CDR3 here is CASADRGLMNTEAFF. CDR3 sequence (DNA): TGTGCCAGCGCAGACAGGGGGCTCATGAACACTGAAGCTTTCTTT.

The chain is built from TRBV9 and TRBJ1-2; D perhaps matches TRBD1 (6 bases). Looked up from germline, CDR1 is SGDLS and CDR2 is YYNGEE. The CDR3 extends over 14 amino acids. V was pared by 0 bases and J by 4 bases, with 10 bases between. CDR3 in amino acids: CASSVAGVGYGYTF. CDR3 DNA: TGTGCCAGCAGCGTAGCAGGGGTGGGCTATGGCTACACCTTC.

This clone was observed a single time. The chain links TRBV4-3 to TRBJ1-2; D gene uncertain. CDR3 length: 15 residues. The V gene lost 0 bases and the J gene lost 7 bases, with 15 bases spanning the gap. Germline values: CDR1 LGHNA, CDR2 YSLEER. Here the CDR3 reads CASSQDRLAAVGYTF. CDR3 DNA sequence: TGCGCCAGCAGCCAAGATCGGTTGGCAGCGGTTGGCTACACCTTC.

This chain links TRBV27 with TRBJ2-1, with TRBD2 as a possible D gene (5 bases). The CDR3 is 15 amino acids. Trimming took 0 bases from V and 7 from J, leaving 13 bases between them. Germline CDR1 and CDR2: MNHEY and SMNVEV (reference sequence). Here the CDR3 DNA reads TGTGCCAGCAGTTTATCCCCCCCGGACTGGAATGAGCAGTTCTTC. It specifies CASSLSPPDWNEQFF.

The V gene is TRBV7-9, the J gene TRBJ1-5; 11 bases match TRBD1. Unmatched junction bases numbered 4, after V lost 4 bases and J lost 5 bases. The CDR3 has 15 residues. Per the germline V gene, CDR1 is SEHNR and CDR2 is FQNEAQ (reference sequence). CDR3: CASSWGQGGDQPQHF. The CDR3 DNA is TGTGCCAGCAGCTGGGGACAGGGGGGGGATCAGCCCCAGCATTTT.

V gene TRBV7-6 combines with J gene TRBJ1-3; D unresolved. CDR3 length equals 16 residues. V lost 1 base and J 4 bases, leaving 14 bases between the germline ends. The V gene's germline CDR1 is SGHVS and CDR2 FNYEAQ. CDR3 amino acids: CASSLVAGSAGNTIYF. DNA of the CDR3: TGTGCCAGCAGCTTAGTCGCGGGTTCAGCGGGAAACACCATATATTTT.

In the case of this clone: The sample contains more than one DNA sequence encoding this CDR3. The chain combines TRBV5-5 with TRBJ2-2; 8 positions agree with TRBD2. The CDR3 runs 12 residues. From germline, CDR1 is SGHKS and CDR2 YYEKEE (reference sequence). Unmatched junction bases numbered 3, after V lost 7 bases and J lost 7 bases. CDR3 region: CASGREGGELFF. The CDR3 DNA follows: TGTGCCAGCGGTCGGGAGGGCGGGGAGCTGTTTTTT. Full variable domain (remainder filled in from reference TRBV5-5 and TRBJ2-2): DAGVTQSPTHLIKTRGQQVTLRCSPISGHKSVSWYQQVLGQGPQFIFQYYEKEERGRGNFPDRFSARQFPNYSSELNVNALLLGDSALYLCASGREGGELFFGEGSRLTVL.

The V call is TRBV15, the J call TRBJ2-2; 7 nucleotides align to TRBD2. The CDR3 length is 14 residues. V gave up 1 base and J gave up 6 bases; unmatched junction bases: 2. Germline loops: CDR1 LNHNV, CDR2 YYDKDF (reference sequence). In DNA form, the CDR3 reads TGTGCCACCAGCAGAGCAGGGAGGGCCGGGGAGCTGTTTTTT. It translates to CATSRAGRAGELFF.

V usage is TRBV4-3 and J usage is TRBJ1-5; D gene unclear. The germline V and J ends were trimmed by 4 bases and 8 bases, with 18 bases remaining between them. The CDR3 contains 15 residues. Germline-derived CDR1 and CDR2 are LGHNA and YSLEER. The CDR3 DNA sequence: TGCGCCAGCAGCCGGGATGTCAGCGGGGAGAAGCCCCAGCATTTT. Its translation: CASSRDVSGEKPQHF.

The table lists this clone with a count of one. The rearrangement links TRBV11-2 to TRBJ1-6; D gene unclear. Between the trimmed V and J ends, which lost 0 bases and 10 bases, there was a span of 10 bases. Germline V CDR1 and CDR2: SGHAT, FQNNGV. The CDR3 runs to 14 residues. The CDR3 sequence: CASSLDHQVSPLHF. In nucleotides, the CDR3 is TGTGCCAGCAGCTTAGATCATCAGGTCTCACCCCTCCACTTT. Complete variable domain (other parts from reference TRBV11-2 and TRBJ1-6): EAGVAQSPRYKIIEKRQSVAFWCNPISGHATLYWYQQILGQGPKLLIQFQNNGVVDDSQLPKDRFSAERLKGVDSTLKIQPAKLEDSAVYLCASSLDHQVSPLHFGNGTRLTVT.

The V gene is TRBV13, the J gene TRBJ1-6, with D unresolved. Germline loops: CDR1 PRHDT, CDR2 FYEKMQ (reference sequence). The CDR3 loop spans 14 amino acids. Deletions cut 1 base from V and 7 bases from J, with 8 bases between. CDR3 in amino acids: CASSLDRGNSPLHF. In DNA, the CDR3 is TGTGCCAGCAGCTTAGATCGGGGAAATTCACCCCTCCACTTT.